These 10 T cell receptor beta chains share one sample of origin, sequenced in a study of blood T cell repertoires in COVID-19. Profiled with immunoSEQ multiplex PCR; TCRdb holds only in-frame clones, not every one. Of a few hundred thousand clones listed, 87% were seen once; the top ten hold 2.5% to 3.5%. The material sequenced was PBMCs or T cells enriched from blood (not recorded which). The receptors originated from a woman aged 25 to 39 who had recovered from COVID-19.

The chain has TRBV13 and TRBJ1-1; D is uncertain. CDR3 length: 13 amino acids. V was shortened by 5 bases and J by 5 bases, with 12 bases between the two germline ends. Germline values: CDR1 PRHDT, CDR2 FYEKMQ (reference sequence). In DNA, the CDR3 is TGTGCCAGCAGCCTGCGAGTGGAGACTGAAGCTTTCTTT. Protein product: CASSLRVETEAFF.

V gene TRBV10-3 combines with J gene TRBJ2-2; D unclear. The germline gives CDR1 ENHRY, CDR2 SYGVKD. Trimming cost V 3 bases and J 4 bases, with 12 bases left between them. The CDR3 runs to 15 residues. The CDR3 reads CAISESLHGTGELFF. The CDR3 DNA reads as TGTGCCATCAGTGAAAGCCTTCACGGCACCGGGGAGCTGTTTTTT.

The J gene is TRBJ1-3, the V gene TRBV28; 7 positions agree with TRBD1. CDR3 length: 13 residues. V dropped 6 bases and J dropped 5; count of bases not matched to a gene: 4. The germline CDR1 and CDR2 sequences are MDHEN and SYDVKM. The CDR3 protein is CASRTGSRNTIYF. The CDR3 region has the DNA TGTGCCAGCAGGACAGGGTCGAGAAACACCATATATTTT.

This CDR3 is CASSQGLAEEYF. DNA for the CDR3: TGTGCCAGCAGCCAAGGCCTAGCGGAGGAGTATTTT. The chain recombines TRBV3-1 (or the pseudogene TRBV3-2) with TRBJ2-3; 7 positions match TRBD2. The CDR3 is 12 amino acids. Germline V gene data show CDR1 as LGHDT and CDR2 as YNNKEL (reference sequence). The J segment lost 13 bases and the V segment lost 1 base, leaving 5 bases of the junction unmatched.

This sequence joins TRBV5-6 and TRBJ1-4, with D unresolved. Germline V gene sequence: CDR1 SGHDT, CDR2 YYEEEE. This CDR3 is 14 amino acids long. Trimming removed 4 bases at V and 3 bases at J, with 10 bases between. The CDR3 DNA reads TGTGCCAGCAGCCTAGGCTGGGCTAATGAAAAACTGTTTTTT. Translated, it gives CASSLGWANEKLFF.

The V call is TRBV7-2, the J call TRBJ1-2; D gene uncertain. The CDR3 runs to 14 residues. CDR1 SGHTA and CDR2 FQGNSA come from the germline V gene. V was pared by 5 bases and J by 0 bases, with 10 bases between. The CDR3 DNA reads TGTGCCAGCAGCCCCGGAGGGTCTAACTATGGCTACACCTTC. It specifies CASSPGGSNYGYTF.

The table lists this clone with a count of one. The chain recombines TRBV27 with TRBJ2-1; TRBD2 matches 9 bases. The CDR3 has 14 amino acids. Losses at the gene ends were 6 bases for V and 12 bases for J; bases not matched to a gene: 12. Per the germline V gene, CDR1 is MNHEY and CDR2 is SMNVEV (reference sequence). The CDR3 nucleotides are TGTGCCAGCAGAACTAGCGGGTCCCCCGCCCCGCAGTTCTTC. This gives the protein CASRTSGSPAPQFF.

The genes are TRBV7-8 and TRBJ2-5; D ambiguous. V lost 3 bases and J 1 base, leaving 15 bases between the germline ends. Per germline, CDR1 SGHVS and CDR2 FQNEAQ. The CDR3 is made up of 16 amino acids. This chain's CDR3 is CASSFPSVAVQETQYF. The CDR3 coding sequence is TGTGCCAGCAGCTTCCCGTCCGTTGCGGTCCAAGAGACCCAGTACTTC.

The chain combines TRBV19 with TRBJ2-1, with a possible D match to TRBD1 (6 bases). CDR1 and CDR2 (germline): LNHDA, SQIVND (reference sequence). This CDR3 contains 14 residues. The V gene lost 5 bases and the J gene lost 9 bases, with 17 bases spanning the gap. For the CDR3, the DNA is TGTGCCAGTAGTCCCGGGGTCGGGACAAGTGAGCAGTTCTTC. Its protein product is CASSPGVGTSEQFF.

The genes are TRBV30 and TRBJ1-5; no definite D call. Trimming removed 3 bases at V and 3 bases at J, with 9 bases between. CDR1 GTSNPN and CDR2 SVGIG come from the germline V gene (reference sequence). This CDR3 is 13 amino acids long. The DNA for the CDR3 is TGTGCCTGGAGCGAGAATTCCAATCAGCCCCAGCATTTT. Protein product: CAWSENSNQPQHF.